A selection of T cell receptor beta chains follows, all from one sample in a study of blood T cell repertoires in COVID-19. Profiled with immunoSEQ multiplex PCR; TCRdb holds only in-frame clones, not every one. The sample includes some 80,000 clones, roughly 88% of them seen just once. The sequenced sample consisted of peripheral blood. The receptors were sampled from a woman aged 50 to 65 with acute or convalescent COVID-19. CDR3s include the opening cysteine and the closing phenylalanine or tryptophan. D genes are given only for firm matches. Size tells how often a clone was seen (once, few, many) or the class of an expanded clone, and some rows leave it out.

D: TRBD1; V: TRBV7-9; J: TRBJ2-7; size: NA; CDR3: CASSVQGEQYF; DNA: TGTGCCAGCAGCGTACAGGGGGAGCAGTACTTC
D: NA; V: TRBV20-1; J: TRBJ1-3; size: NA; CDR3: CSARGPGIIYF; DNA: TGCAGTGCCAGGGGTCCGGGAATCATATATTTT
D: NA; V: TRBV5-1; J: TRBJ2-5; size: NA; CDR3: CASSLVAGAQETQYF; DNA: TGCGCCAGCAGCTTGGTTGCAGGGGCTCAAGAGACCCAGTACTTC
D: NA; V: TRBV6-2/TRBV6-3; J: TRBJ2-1; size: NA; CDR3: CASSPANEQFF; DNA: TGTGCCAGCAGCCCCGCGAATGAGCAGTTCTTC
D: TRBD1; V: TRBV27; J: TRBJ1-2; size: NA; CDR3: CASGGDRTNYGYTF; DNA: TGTGCCAGCGGGGGGGACAGGACTAACTATGGCTACACCTTC
D: NA; V: TRBV6-6; J: TRBJ1-1; size: NA; CDR3: CAIQRDTEAFF; DNA: TGTGCCATCCAACGGGACACTGAAGCTTTCTTT
D: TRBD2; V: TRBV6-5; J: TRBJ2-7; size: NA; CDR3: CASRTSGVYEQYF; DNA: TGTGCCAGCAGGACTAGCGGCGTCTACGAGCAGTACTTC
D: TRBD1; V: TRBV25-1; J: TRBJ2-1; size: NA; CDR3: CASSHLGTGIHEQFF; DNA: TGTGCCAGCAGCCACCTAGGGACAGGGATCCATGAGCAGTTCTTC
D: TRBD2; V: TRBV5-1; J: TRBJ2-2; size: NA; CDR3: CASSSLRLAGGAGELFF; DNA: TGCGCCAGCAGCTCTCTGAGACTAGCGGGGGGAGCCGGGGAGCTGTTTTTT
D: NA; V: TRBV4-3; J: TRBJ1-2; size: NA; CDR3: CASSQGLQGAYGYTF; DNA: TGCGCCAGCAGCCAAGGTCTCCAGGGTGCCTATGGCTACACCTTC
D: NA; V: TRBV6-5; J: TRBJ2-7; size: NA; CDR3: CASSYWRENFYEQYF; DNA: TGTGCCAGCAGTTATTGGCGGGAAAACTTCTACGAGCAGTACTTC
D: NA; V: TRBV5-4; J: TRBJ2-3; size: few; CDR3: CASSLAGGPQGGQYF; DNA: TGTGCCAGCAGCTTGGCGGGGGGCCCGCAGGGTGGGCAGTATTTT
D: NA; V: TRBV4-1; J: TRBJ1-3; size: NA; CDR3: CASSQILLGFRNTIYF; DNA: TGCGCCAGCAGCCAAATCCTATTGGGCTTCCGAAACACCATATATTTT
D: TRBD2; V: TRBV15; J: TRBJ2-5; size: NA; CDR3: CATSTAGWEGQYF; DNA: TGTGCCACCAGCACCGCGGGGTGGGAGGGCCAGTACTTC
D: TRBD1; V: TRBV7-2; J: TRBJ2-7; size: NA; CDR3: CASSSGTGFYEQYF; DNA: TGTGCCAGCAGCTCCGGGACAGGGTTCTACGAGCAGTACTTC
D: TRBD1; V: TRBV5-1; J: TRBJ1-2; size: few; CDR3: CASSLNKGAVYGYTF; DNA: TGCGCCAGCAGCTTGAATAAGGGGGCCGTCTATGGCTACACCTTC
D: NA; V: TRBV6-5; J: TRBJ1-2; size: NA; CDR3: CASRFAQNYGYTF; DNA: TGTGCCAGCAGATTCGCACAGAACTATGGCTACACCTTC
D: TRBD2; V: TRBV7-8; J: TRBJ2-3; size: NA; CDR3: CASSLALATSGGFVGQYF; DNA: TGTGCCAGCAGCTTAGCGTTGGCTACTAGCGGGGGGTTTGTAGGGCAGTATTTT
D: TRBD1; V: TRBV19; J: TRBJ2-7; size: NA; CDR3: CASSRTGPLYEQYF; DNA: TGTGCCAGTAGCCGGACAGGACCATTATACGAGCAGTACTTC
D: TRBD1; V: TRBV11-2; J: TRBJ2-7; size: NA; CDR3: CASSLVIQGVGGEQYF; DNA: TGTGCCAGCAGCTTAGTTATACAGGGGGTTGGTGGCGAGCAGTACTTC
D: NA; V: TRBV7-9; J: TRBJ2-5; size: NA; CDR3: CASSLFGSGVAETQYF; DNA: TGTGCCAGCAGCTTATTCGGGTCAGGGGTTGCGGAGACCCAGTACTTC
D: TRBD1; V: TRBV5-4; J: TRBJ1-5; size: NA; CDR3: CASRHTGDNQPQHF; DNA: TGTGCCAGCAGACATACAGGGGACAATCAGCCCCAGCATTTT
D: TRBD2; V: TRBV29-1; J: TRBJ2-1; size: NA; CDR3: CSVSTSGVEQFF; DNA: TGCAGCGTTTCGACTAGCGGCGTTGAGCAGTTCTTC
D: TRBD1; V: TRBV7-2; J: TRBJ1-2; size: NA; CDR3: CASSLAGDRVPYGYTF; DNA: TGTGCCAGCAGCTTAGCGGGGGACAGGGTTCCTTATGGCTACACCTTC
D: TRBD2; V: TRBV5-1; J: TRBJ2-3; size: NA; CDR3: CASRRTSGADTQYF; DNA: TGCGCCAGCAGGCGGACTAGCGGGGCAGATACGCAGTATTTT
D: NA; V: TRBV20-1; J: TRBJ2-5; size: NA; CDR3: CSASLGARETQYF; DNA: TGCAGTGCTAGTTTGGGGGCGCGTGAGACCCAGTACTTC
D: NA; V: TRBV2; J: TRBJ2-5; size: NA; CDR3: CASRTDQETQYF; DNA: TGTGCCAGCCGGACAGACCAAGAGACCCAGTACTTC
D: TRBD2; V: TRBV9; J: TRBJ2-3; size: NA; CDR3: CASSAGGGPDTQYF; DNA: TGTGCCAGCAGCGCCGGCGGGGGACCGGATACGCAGTATTTT
D: TRBD2; V: TRBV11-2; J: TRBJ2-5; size: once; CDR3: CASSQGLAGVFETQYF; DNA: TGTGCCAGCAGCCAGGGACTAGCGGGAGTTTTTGAGACCCAGTACTTC
D: NA; V: TRBV6-2/TRBV6-3; J: TRBJ2-3; size: NA; CDR3: CASSGLRSTDTQYF; DNA: TGTGCCAGCAGTGGTTTACGGAGCACAGATACGCAGTATTTT
D: NA; V: TRBV6-6; J: TRBJ2-7; size: medium-sized; CDR3: CASTQNRVYPYEQYF; DNA: TGTGCCAGCACCCAAAACAGGGTTTACCCCTACGAGCAGTACTTC
D: NA; V: TRBV7-3; J: TRBJ2-2; size: NA; CDR3: CASSLLRGRTGELFF; DNA: TGTGCCAGCAGCTTACTCAGGGGAAGAACCGGGGAGCTGTTTTTT
D: NA; V: TRBV5-6; J: TRBJ2-7; size: NA; CDR3: CASSLGDFSYEQYF; DNA: TGTGCCAGCAGCTTGGGGGACTTCTCCTACGAGCAGTACTTC
D: NA; V: TRBV6-5; J: TRBJ1-2; size: NA; CDR3: CASSYSRTANYGYTF; DNA: TGTGCCAGCAGTTACTCGAGGACAGCTAACTATGGCTACACCTTC
D: NA; V: TRBV27; J: TRBJ2-3; size: NA; CDR3: CASSLAGVADTQYF; DNA: TGTGCCAGCAGTTTAGCAGGGGTTGCAGATACGCAGTATTTT
D: NA; V: TRBV19; J: TRBJ1-2; size: NA; CDR3: CAISRGKGYGYTF; DNA: TGTGCCATATCCAGGGGAAAAGGATATGGCTACACCTTC
D: NA; V: TRBV6-2/TRBV6-3; J: TRBJ1-1; size: NA; CDR3: CASSPRGGKNTEAFF; DNA: TGTGCCAGCAGCCCAAGGGGGGGCAAGAACACTGAAGCTTTCTTT
D: NA; V: TRBV13; J: TRBJ2-7; size: once; CDR3: CASSSQGSYEQYF; DNA: TGTGCCAGCAGCAGTCAGGGGTCCTACGAGCAGTACTTC
D: TRBD2; V: TRBV13; J: TRBJ2-7; size: NA; CDR3: CASSPKAGGVGEQYF; DNA: TGTGCCAGCAGCCCAAAAGCGGGAGGGGTTGGCGAGCAGTACTTC
D: TRBD1; V: TRBV2; J: TRBJ1-2; size: NA; CDR3: CASRDRGPIRYTF; DNA: TGTGCCAGCAGGGACAGGGGACCTATTCGCTACACCTTC
D: TRBD2; V: TRBV6-5; J: TRBJ2-2; size: NA; CDR3: CAIKSGGKNTGELFF; DNA: TGTGCCATAAAAAGCGGGGGGAAGAACACCGGGGAGCTGTTTTTT
D: TRBD1; V: TRBV10-3; J: TRBJ2-3; size: few; CDR3: CAADGTGGTDTQYF; DNA: TGTGCCGCCGACGGGACAGGGGGCACAGATACGCAGTATTTT
D: NA; V: TRBV15; J: TRBJ1-4; size: NA; CDR3: CATSRGGVGEKLFF; DNA: TGTGCCACCAGCAGAGGGGGGGTAGGTGAAAAACTGTTTTTT
D: NA; V: TRBV7-8; J: TRBJ2-7; size: NA; CDR3: CASSLVQLEVQYF; DNA: TGTGCCAGCAGCTTAGTTCAGCTAGAGGTGCAGTACTTC
D: NA; V: TRBV27; J: TRBJ1-4; size: NA; CDR3: CANKTKNEKLFF; DNA: TGTGCCAACAAGACTAAGAATGAAAAACTGTTTTTT
D: TRBD2; V: TRBV7-6; J: TRBJ2-7; size: NA; CDR3: CASSPWRGLAGSNEQYF; DNA: TGTGCCAGCAGCCCATGGAGGGGACTAGCGGGATCGAACGAGCAGTACTTC
D: TRBD1; V: TRBV5-1; J: TRBJ2-2; size: NA; CDR3: CASWDRATGELFF; DNA: TGCGCCAGCTGGGACAGGGCCACCGGGGAGCTGTTTTTT
D: TRBD2; V: TRBV7-9; J: TRBJ2-7; size: NA; CDR3: CASSLAEGRLASYEQYF; DNA: TGTGCCAGCAGCTTAGCCGAGGGGCGACTAGCGTCTTACGAGCAGTACTTC
D: TRBD2; V: TRBV15; J: TRBJ2-1; size: NA; CDR3: CATSRDNVGRELNEQFF; DNA: TGTGCCACCAGCAGAGATAACGTCGGGCGGGAGTTAAATGAGCAGTTCTTC
D: TRBD2; V: TRBV28; J: TRBJ2-3; size: NA; CDR3: CASSSLAGGTDTQYF; DNA: TGTGCCAGCAGTTCCCTAGCGGGAGGCACAGATACGCAGTATTTT
D: NA; V: TRBV4-3; J: TRBJ2-2; size: NA; CDR3: CASSQFRGSSGAAGELFF; DNA: TGCGCCAGCAGCCAATTCCGTGGCAGTAGCGGAGCCGCCGGGGAGCTGTTTTTT
D: TRBD1; V: TRBV28; J: TRBJ2-7; size: NA; CDR3: CASSEGQASYEQYF; DNA: TGTGCCAGCAGTGAGGGACAGGCCTCCTACGAGCAGTACTTC
D: TRBD2; V: TRBV28; J: TRBJ2-5; size: NA; CDR3: CASSQIRGGQETQYF; DNA: TGTGCCAGCAGTCAAATCCGCGGGGGTCAGGAGACCCAGTACTTC